Each of the 20 T cell receptor beta chains below was sequenced from the same sample in a study of T cell responses to AZD1222 COVID-19 vaccine. Libraries were prepared by immunoSEQ multiplex PCR; TCRdb keeps only in-frame clonotypes and omits some of them. The profile shows some 120,000 clones, 80% to 95% of them singletons. The sequencing here drew on peripheral blood, taken on day 0 of MenACWY control vaccination. The receptors stem from an adult in good health.

This sequence joins TRBV29-1 and TRBJ1-1, with TRBD1 matching 7 bases. CDR1 and CDR2 (germline): SQVTM, ANQGSEA. V lost 8 bases and J lost 0; bases outside the gene matches: 6. This CDR3 is 13 amino acids long. The CDR3 is CSSATGLNTEAFF. Here the CDR3 DNA reads TGCAGCTCGGCGACAGGGCTGAACACTGAAGCTTTCTTT.

The CDR3 coding sequence is TGCGCCAGCAGCCACTACCAAGAGACCCAGTACTTC. Its translation is CASSHYQETQYF. The chain employs TRBV5-1 and TRBJ2-5; no firm D call. Per germline, CDR1 SGHRS and CDR2 YFSETQ. V lost 4 bases, J lost 0 bases, and 4 bases lay in between. The CDR3 is made up of 12 amino acids.

The CDR3 DNA reads TGCGCCAGCAGCTGGCGTGGGGCGGATACGCAGTATTTT. Protein product: CASSWRGADTQYF. The rearrangement uses TRBV4-1 and TRBJ2-3; a possible D gene is TRBD1 (5 bases). This CDR3 comprises 13 residues. The germline V and J ends were trimmed by 5 bases and 6 bases, with 12 bases remaining between them. CDR1 and CDR2 (germline): MGHRA, YSYEKL.

The chain recombines TRBV5-6 with TRBJ1-1; D not resolved. CDR3 length: 14 amino acids. The germline V gene has CDR1 SGHDT and CDR2 YYEEEE. Deletions cut 3 bases from V and 2 bases from J, with 11 bases between. DNA for the CDR3: TGTGCCAGCAGCTCTGACCCACCTAACACTGAAGCTTTCTTT. This translates into CASSSDPPNTEAFF.

This chain connects TRBV5-1 to TRBJ2-1; no firm D call. Germline values: CDR1 SGHRS, CDR2 YFSETQ. The V end was cut by 0 bases, the J end by 4 bases, with 5 bases between. The CDR3 is 13 residues long. CDR3 sequence (DNA): TGCGCCAGCAGCTTGGGTGGTTACAATGAGCAGTTCTTC. Its translation is CASSLGGYNEQFF. The full variable domain, in which reference TRBV5-1 and TRBJ2-1 provide the parts outside the CDR3, is KAGVTQTPRYLIKTRGQQVTLSCSPISGHRSVSWYQQTPGQGLQFLFEYFSETQRNKGNFPGRFSGRQFSNSRSEMNVSTLELGDSALYLCASSLGGYNEQFFGPGTRLTVL.

The chain has TRBV28 and TRBJ2-3, with TRBD2 matching 8 bases. V shed 5 bases and J 2 bases; nucleotides not matched to a gene: 12. The CDR3 spans 17 residues. Germline values: CDR1 MDHEN, CDR2 SYDVKM. Here the CDR3 DNA reads TGTGCCAGCAGTCCCCTCCCTACTAGCGGAAACACAGATACGCAGTATTTT. This translates into CASSPLPTSGNTDTQYF. Full variable domain (remainder filled in from reference TRBV28 and TRBJ2-3): DVKVTQSSRYLVKRTGEKVFLECVQDMDHENMFWYRQDPGLGLRLIYFSYDVKMKEKGDIPEGYSVSREKKERFSLILESASTNQTSMYLCASSPLPTSGNTDTQYFGPGTRLTVL.

This clone was counted a single time. The chain has TRBV7-8 and TRBJ2-7; perhaps TRBD2 as D (5 bases). Trimming took 5 bases from V and 3 from J, leaving 17 bases between them. Per germline, CDR1 SGHVS and CDR2 FQNEAQ. CDR3 length equals 15 residues. The CDR3 DNA sequence: TGTGCCAGCAGCGACAAAGCGGTAGGGTTCTACGAGCAGTACGTC. It yields the protein CASSDKAVGFYEQYV.

The V call is TRBV7-6, the J call TRBJ1-1, with 7 bases matching TRBD1. The germline CDR1 and CDR2 sequences are SGHVS and FNYEAQ. V gave up 5 bases and J gave up 1 base; unmatched junction bases: 4. This CDR3 has 14 residues. CDR3 residues: CASSAYRGNTEAFF. The CDR3 bases are TGTGCCAGCAGCGCTTACAGGGGGAACACTGAAGCTTTCTTT.

The chain carries TRBV10-2 and TRBJ1-6; a possible D gene is TRBD1 (6 bases). V was shortened by 2 bases and J by 8 bases, with 7 bases between the two germline ends. CDR3 size: 13 residues. Germline CDR1 WSHSY, CDR2 SAAADI. This chain's CDR3 is CASSERTDSPLHF. In DNA form, the CDR3 reads TGCGCCAGCAGTGAGCGGACAGATTCACCCCTCCACTTT.

V usage is TRBV2 and J usage is TRBJ2-1; no reliable D call. V gave up 2 bases and J gave up 6 bases, with 11 bases separating them. Germline V lookup: CDR1 SNHLY, CDR2 FYNNEI. The CDR3 spans 14 residues. The CDR3 is CASSELGSFNEQFF. For the CDR3, the DNA is TGTGCCAGCAGTGAATTGGGCAGTTTCAATGAGCAGTTCTTC.

The CDR3: CATSRGSGVLGLRNEKLFF. The CDR3 DNA is TGTGCCACCAGCCGAGGTAGCGGGGTGTTGGGACTCCGTAATGAAAAACTGTTTTTT. The rearrangement joins TRBV15 to TRBJ1-4; TRBD1 is a possible D gene (5 bases). V dropped 5 bases and J dropped 4 bases, with 26 bases sitting between them. The germline gives CDR1 LNHNV, CDR2 YYDKDF (reference sequence). The CDR3 runs 19 residues.

The CDR3 loop reads CATRAGGLRSGANVLTF. The CDR3 DNA sequence: TGTGCCACCAGGGCAGGGGGCCTGAGATCTGGGGCCAACGTCCTGACTTTC. The chain employs TRBV24-1 and TRBJ2-6; TRBD1 agrees at 8 bases. CDR3 length equals 17 residues. V gave up 7 bases and J gave up 1 base; unmatched junction bases: 8. The germline V gene encodes CDR1 KGHDR and CDR2 SFDVKD.

DNA of the CDR3: TGCAGCGGGCAAGGAGGACAGTCCTACGAGCAGTACGTC. Protein product: CSGQGGQSYEQYV. J is TRBJ2-7 and V is TRBV29-1; maybe TRBD1 (6 bases). Germline assignment: CDR1 SQVTM and CDR2 ANQGSEA. The V gene lost 7 bases and the J gene lost 1 base, with 14 bases spanning the gap. This CDR3 is 13 amino acids long.

This clone was found a few times. This rearrangement joins TRBV20-1 to TRBJ1-5, with D perhaps TRBD1 (5 bases). V shed 3 bases and J shed 1 base, with 10 bases lying between them. The CDR3 is made up of 14 amino acids. Per germline, CDR1 DFQATT and CDR2 SNEGSKA (reference sequence). CDR3 loop: CSASWGRSNQPQHF. Written as DNA, the CDR3 is TGCAGTGCTAGTTGGGGACGAAGCAATCAGCCCCAGCATTTT.

V usage is TRBV27 and J usage is TRBJ2-7, with D tentatively TRBD1 (6 bases). Germline-derived CDR1 and CDR2 are MNHEY and SMNVEV (reference sequence). V shed 5 bases and J shed 3 bases, with 11 bases lying between them. The CDR3 is made up of 13 amino acids. The DNA for the CDR3 is TGTGCCAGCAGTGAGGGGACACACTACGAGCAGTACTTC. Amino acid sequence: CASSEGTHYEQYF.

The chain is built from TRBV29-1 and TRBJ2-1, with D perhaps matching TRBD1 (5 bases). The germline gives CDR1 SQVTM, CDR2 ANQGSEA. The length of the CDR3 is 12 residues. The CDR3 protein is CKGAKSYNEQFF. CDR3 bases: TGCAAAGGGGCGAAGTCCTACAATGAGCAGTTCTTC.

J is TRBJ1-6 and V is TRBV6-5; D gene uncertain. CDR3 length equals 16 residues. Trimming cost V 0 bases and J 8 bases, with 14 bases left between them. The V gene's germline CDR1 is MNHEY and CDR2 SVGAGI. CDR3 amino acids: CASSYSTGNLYSPLHF. DNA of the CDR3: TGTGCCAGCAGTTACTCGACCGGGAACTTATATTCACCCCTCCACTTT.

The rearrangement uses TRBV29-1 and TRBJ1-1; 8 bases line up with TRBD1. Germline V CDR1 and CDR2: SQVTM, ANQGSEA. The CDR3 length is 11 residues. The junction had 2 bases not matched to a gene; V was cut back by 7 bases and J by 4 bases. CDR3 region: CSADRGTEAFF. CDR3 DNA sequence: TGCAGCGCCGACAGGGGCACTGAAGCTTTCTTT.

The chain carries TRBV7-9 and TRBJ1-5; D remains unclear. Germline-derived CDR1 and CDR2 are SEHNR and FQNEAQ (reference sequence). CDR3 size: 16 residues. The ends were cut back, 1 base at V and 0 bases at J, with 10 bases in the middle. The CDR3 protein is CASSLEVGSSNQPQHF. The CDR3 DNA reads as TGTGCCAGCAGCTTAGAAGTAGGCAGTAGCAATCAGCCCCAGCATTTT. The whole variable domain, filled in from reference TRBV7-9 and TRBJ1-5, reads DTGVSQNPRHKITKRGQNVTFRCDPISEHNRLYWYRQTLGQGPEFLTYFQNEAQLEKSRLLSDRFSAERPKGSFSTLEIQRTEQGDSAMYLCASSLEVGSSNQPQHFGDGTRLSIL.

The rearrangement links TRBV2 to TRBJ2-2, with D possibly TRBD1 on 6 matching bases. The CDR3 contains 14 residues. V was cut by 8 bases and J by 4 bases, with 14 bases left in between. The germline CDR1 and CDR2 sequences are SNHLY and FYNNEI. The CDR3 sequence: CASRRDRTTGELFF. The CDR3 DNA follows: TGTGCCAGCCGTCGTGACAGGACCACCGGGGAGCTGTTTTTT.